These 21 T cell receptor beta chains share one sample of origin, sequenced in a study of cytomegalovirus exposure and HLA in healthy donors. The PCR had 60 Vbeta and 13 Jbeta primers. The protocol was immunoSEQ multiplex PCR, while the TCRdb copy is restricted to in-frame clones and leaves out a portion. The table lists 150,000 to 200,000 clones, roughly 70% of them singletons, with about 2.7% in the top ten. The sequenced material came from PBMCs. The receptors were gathered from a woman aged 25 to 45 in good health and CMV-seronegative.

This rearrangement joins TRBV4-3 to TRBJ1-3; D possibly corresponds to TRBD1 (5 bases). Trimming pared 4 bases from V and 2 bases from J, leaving 12 bases between. CDR1 is LGHNA and CDR2 is YSLEER in the germline V gene. The CDR3 has 15 residues. CDR3 coding DNA: TGCGCCAGCAGCCGGTACCAGGGTACTGGAAACACCATATATTTT. This sequence encodes CASSRYQGTGNTIYF.

V and J are TRBV4-1 and TRBJ1-1, with D unresolved. V lost 2 bases and J 0 bases, leaving 7 bases between the germline ends. This CDR3 is built from 14 residues. Germline V gene data show CDR1 as MGHRA and CDR2 as YSYEKL. CDR3 sequence reads: CASSQPLMNTEAFF. For the CDR3, the DNA is TGCGCCAGCAGCCAACCCTTAATGAACACTGAAGCTTTCTTT.

V usage is TRBV5-1 and J usage is TRBJ1-5, with D tentatively TRBD1 (5 bases). V was cut by 1 base and J by 0 bases, with 8 bases left in between. This CDR3 spans 15 amino acids. Germline loops: CDR1 SGHRS, CDR2 YFSETQ. CDR3 residues: CASSLTGDSNQPQHF. CDR3 DNA: TGCGCCAGCAGCTTGACAGGAGATAGCAATCAGCCCCAGCATTTT.

This clone was counted a single time. The chain links TRBV6-4 to TRBJ1-1; D is uncertain. The CDR3 is made up of 14 amino acids. The V gene lost 3 bases and the J gene lost 1 base, with 9 bases spanning the gap. Germline V lookup: CDR1 MRHNA, CDR2 SNTAGT. DNA for the CDR3: TGTGCCAGCAGTGATTCCGACAAGAACACTGAAGCTTTCTTT. The encoded protein is CASSDSDKNTEAFF.

This sequence joins TRBV10-2 and TRBJ1-1, with D hard to call. V was trimmed by 6 bases and J by 8 bases, leaving 10 bases between them. CDR1 is WSHSY, CDR2 SAAADI, per germline. This CDR3 spans 11 amino acids. CDR3 coding DNA: TGCGCCAGCAGGTCAGCACAGGAAGCTTTCTTT. It specifies CASRSAQEAFF.

There are a few counts of this clone. The rearrangement links TRBV5-4 to TRBJ2-1, with TRBD1 as a possible D gene (6 bases). With 4 bases removed from V and 3 bases from J, the gap between germline ends came to 29 bases. The CDR3 has 20 residues. Germline assignment: CDR1 SGHNT and CDR2 YYREEE (reference sequence). This chain's CDR3 is CASSAFRDTNLERNYNEQFF. The CDR3 DNA follows: TGTGCCAGCAGCGCCTTCCGGGACACGAATTTGGAGCGGAACTACAATGAGCAGTTCTTC.

This clone has a handful of counts. V gene TRBV7-2 combines with J gene TRBJ2-3, with D perhaps TRBD2 (5 bases). There are 16 residues in the CDR3. V was cut by 4 bases and J by 3 bases, with 17 bases left in between. Germline V lookup: CDR1 SGHTA, CDR2 FQGNSA. CDR3 coding DNA: TGTGCCAGCAGCTCCCTAGCCTCTGGAGTGACAGATACGCAGTATTTT. Translated, it gives CASSSLASGVTDTQYF.

This clone appeared once. The chain links TRBV9 to TRBJ2-1; 11 positions agree with TRBD1. The J segment lost 4 bases and the V segment lost 0 bases, leaving 3 bases of the junction unmatched. This CDR3 is 16 amino acids long. CDR1 and CDR2 from the germline V gene are SGDLS and YYNGEE. The CDR3 DNA is TGTGCCAGCAGCGTAGGGGGGGACAGGGGGTACAATGAGCAGTTCTTC. It codes for CASSVGGDRGYNEQFF.

Only a few counts were recorded for this clone. The gene calls are TRBV7-6 and TRBJ1-2; 8 bases are a match to TRBD1. With 4 bases clipped from V and 2 bases from J, the junction kept 6 bases outside the gene matches. The germline V gene has CDR1 SGHVS and CDR2 FNYEAQ. CDR3 length equals 15 residues. This CDR3 is CASSSNRGENYGYTF. CDR3 in DNA: TGTGCCAGCAGCTCGAACAGGGGGGAAAACTATGGCTACACCTTC.

V usage is TRBV7-8 and J usage is TRBJ1-5; D is possibly TRBD1 (6 bases). V gave up 2 bases and J gave up 4 bases, with 15 bases separating them. From germline, CDR1 is SGHVS and CDR2 FQNEAQ. The CDR3 is 16 amino acids. The CDR3 sequence is CASSLLDSQNNQPQHF. As DNA, the CDR3 is TGTGCCAGCAGCTTACTGGACAGTCAAAATAATCAGCCCCAGCATTTT.

V and J are TRBV4-1 and TRBJ2-3; 9 nucleotides line up with TRBD2. This CDR3 comprises 15 residues. CDR1 and CDR2 from the germline V gene are MGHRA and YSYEKL. Trimming at V came to 5 bases and at J to 5 bases, leaving 8 bases not matched to a gene. CDR3 protein: CASSSLAGQRDTQYF. Here the CDR3 DNA reads TGCGCCAGCAGCTCCCTAGCGGGACAAAGAGATACGCAGTATTTT.

This chain uses TRBV5-6 with TRBJ2-6, with a weak D call TRBD1 (7 bases). V was trimmed by 5 bases and J by 4 bases, leaving 13 bases between them. Germline V gene lookup returns CDR1 SGHDT and CDR2 YYEEEE. The CDR3 has 15 amino acids. Here the CDR3 reads CASSPRGVGANVLTF. The CDR3 DNA follows: TGTGCCAGCAGTCCCAGGGGGGTGGGGGCCAACGTCCTGACTTTC. The complete variable domain, with remaining parts taken from reference TRBV5-6 and TRBJ2-6, reads DAGVTQSPTHLIKTRGQQVTLRCSPKSGHDTVSWYQQALGQGPQFIFQYYEEEERQRGNFPDRFSGHQFPNYSSELNVNALLLGDSALYLCASSPRGVGANVLTFGAGSRLTVL.

The V and J genes are TRBV9 and TRBJ2-1; a possible D gene is TRBD1 (6 bases). The CDR3 runs 15 residues. Germline values: CDR1 SGDLS, CDR2 YYNGEE. Trimming took off 2 bases at V and 2 bases at J, with 11 bases between the two ends. CDR3 amino acids: CASSVRGKTYNEQFF. The CDR3 bases are TGTGCCAGCAGCGTTAGGGGGAAAACCTACAATGAGCAGTTCTTC. The full variable domain, its missing parts supplied by reference TRBV9 and TRBJ2-1, is DSGVTQTPKHLITATGQRVTLRCSPRSGDLSVYWYQQSLDQGLQFLIQYYNGEERAKGNILERFSAQQFPDLHSELNLSSLELGDSALYFCASSVRGKTYNEQFFGPGTRLTVL.

The chain recombines TRBV27 with TRBJ2-3; 11 bases map to TRBD2. CDR1 and CDR2 (germline): MNHEY, SMNVEV (reference sequence). J lost 4 bases, V lost 3 bases, and 3 bases had no gene match. The CDR3 sequence is 15 residues long. This CDR3 reads CASSFSGRAADTQYF. The CDR3, as DNA: TGTGCCAGCAGTTTTAGCGGGAGGGCGGCAGATACGCAGTATTTT.

This clone appeared once. The chain uses TRBV13 and TRBJ1-3; 8 bases line up with TRBD1. There are 16 residues in the CDR3. With V trimmed by 1 base and J by 0 bases, 2 bases remained unmatched. The V gene's germline CDR1 is PRHDT and CDR2 FYEKMQ (reference sequence). The CDR3 spells CASSLETGASGNTIYF. The DNA for the CDR3 is TGTGCCAGCAGCTTAGAGACAGGGGCCTCTGGAAACACCATATATTTT.

This rearrangement joins TRBV15 to TRBJ1-5, with TRBD1 as a possible D gene (6 bases). V was trimmed by 3 bases and J by 4 bases, leaving 10 bases between them. CDR3 size: 14 residues. The germline V gene has CDR1 LNHNV and CDR2 YYDKDF (reference sequence). The CDR3 protein is CATSSFQGNQPQHF. In nucleotides, the CDR3 is TGTGCCACCAGCAGTTTTCAGGGGAATCAGCCCCAGCATTTT.

The rearrangement joins TRBV27 to TRBJ1-3; possibly TRBD1 for D (6 bases). Trimming stripped 6 bases from V and 2 bases from J, with 14 bases between. Germline-derived CDR1 and CDR2 are MNHEY and SMNVEV (reference sequence). This CDR3 contains 15 residues. CDR3 sequence: CASRAGDSAGNTIYF. For the CDR3, the DNA is TGTGCCAGCAGAGCAGGGGATTCGGCTGGAAACACCATATATTTT.

This rearrangement joins TRBV7-2 to TRBJ2-2; 11 bases align to TRBD2. This CDR3 is 17 amino acids long. V was pared by 5 bases and J by 3 bases, with 8 bases of the junction left unmatched. Germline V CDR1 and CDR2: SGHTA, FQGNSA. CDR3: CASSPPTSGTYTGELFF. CDR3 in DNA: TGTGCCAGCAGCCCCCCGACTAGCGGGACTTACACCGGGGAGCTGTTTTTT.

The chain uses TRBV27 and TRBJ2-7; D remains unclear. Germline V gene lookup returns CDR1 MNHEY and CDR2 SMNVEV (reference sequence). With 4 bases removed from V and 0 bases from J, the gap between germline ends came to 7 bases. This CDR3 has 13 residues. CDR3 protein: CASSSRSSYEQYF. CDR3 sequence (DNA): TGTGCCAGCAGTTCCCGTAGCTCCTACGAGCAGTACTTC.

This clone has a single count. This chain joins TRBV5-1 and TRBJ2-7; tentatively, D is TRBD2 (7 bases). V lost 5 bases, J lost 2 bases, and 17 bases lay in between. The CDR3 consists of 15 residues. Germline V gene sequence: CDR1 SGHRS, CDR2 YFSETQ. The CDR3 bases are TGCGCCAGCAGGTTTTCGGCGGGGGCGACCTACGAGCAGTACTTC. Translating gives CASRFSAGATYEQYF. Drawing the rest from reference TRBV5-1 and TRBJ2-7, the complete variable domain is KAGVTQTPRYLIKTRGQQVTLSCSPISGHRSVSWYQQTPGQGLQFLFEYFSETQRNKGNFPGRFSGRQFSNSRSEMNVSTLELGDSALYLCASRFSAGATYEQYFGPGTRLTVT.

This clone was observed once. The chain combines TRBV7-9 with TRBJ2-5; weak D call: TRBD1 (5 bases). V lost 5 bases, J lost 1 base, and 11 bases lay in between. CDR1 is SEHNR and CDR2 is FQNEAQ in the germline V gene (reference sequence). CDR3 size: 14 residues. DNA of the CDR3: TGTGCCAGCAGCCGAAGACAGATCCAAGAGACCCAGTACTTC. Translated: CASSRRQIQETQYF. Variable domain in full (rest from reference TRBV7-9 and TRBJ2-5): DTGVSQNPRHKITKRGQNVTFRCDPISEHNRLYWYRQTLGQGPEFLTYFQNEAQLEKSRLLSDRFSAERPKGSFSTLEIQRTEQGDSAMYLCASSRRQIQETQYFGPGTRLLVL.